This entry lists 23 T cell receptor beta chains sequenced from one sample in a study of T cell responses to AZD1222 COVID-19 vaccine. Assay used: immunoSEQ multiplex PCR; TCRdb lists only in-frame clones, some missing. The data contain around 94,000 clones, around 83% of them singletons. Here the sequenced sample was peripheral blood, taken on day 0 of AZD1222 vaccination. These receptors originate from an adult in good health.

This rearrangement joins TRBV24-1 to TRBJ1-4; the D gene is possibly TRBD1 (6 bases). Trimming cost V 5 bases and J 0 bases, with 15 bases left between them. CDR1 KGHDR and CDR2 SFDVKD come from the germline V gene. The CDR3 has 17 residues. Here the CDR3 reads CATSVMDSLATNEKLFF. The CDR3 DNA sequence: TGTGCCACCAGTGTCATGGACAGCCTTGCAACTAATGAAAAACTGTTTTTT.

The gene calls are TRBV1 and TRBJ2-2; TRBD2, the D gene given by the table, was not confirmed from the DNA. TRBV1 has pseudogene status. This CDR3 contains 17 residues. CDR3 DNA: TGCACCAGCAGCCAAACCCTAGCCCGACCGAACACCGGGGAGCTGTTTTTT. Its protein is CTSSQTLARPNTGELFF.

The CDR3 nucleotides read TGTGCCTGGGGACGGTACAATCAGCCCCAGCATTTT. It translates to CAWGRYNQPQHF. The rearrangement links TRBV30 to TRBJ1-5; D not certain. The CDR3 has 12 amino acids. Germline CDR1 is GTSNPN and CDR2 is SVGIG (reference sequence). Trimming removed 5 bases from V and 3 bases from J, with 8 bases in between. Full variable domain (missing parts from reference TRBV30 and TRBJ1-5): SQTIHQWPATLVQPVGSPLSLECTVEGTSNPNLYWYRQAAGRGLQLLFYSVGIGQISSEVPQNLSASRPQDRQFILSSKKLLLSDSGFYLCAWGRYNQPQHFGDGTRLSIL.

This sequence joins TRBV3-1 (or the pseudogene TRBV3-2) and TRBJ2-4; a weak D match, TRBD1 (5 bases). CDR1 and CDR2 (germline): LGHDT, YNNKEL (reference sequence). This CDR3 comprises 13 residues. Trimming took 3 bases from V and 9 from J, leaving 12 bases between them. Here the CDR3 DNA reads TGTGCCAGCAGCCAGCCAGGGTTTGGCATTCAGTACTTC. This encodes CASSQPGFGIQYF.

CDR3 residues: CASSPSGSPNEKLFF. The CDR3 coding sequence is TGTGCCAGCAGCCCGTCCGGTAGTCCTAATGAAAAACTGTTTTTT. The chain combines TRBV3-1 (or the pseudogene TRBV3-2) with TRBJ1-4, with D hard to call. In germline, CDR1 is LGHDT, CDR2 YNNKEL (reference sequence). This CDR3 has 15 amino acids. Trimming shortened V by 4 bases and J by 3 bases, and 12 bases separated the two germline ends.

V is TRBV2 and J is TRBJ2-1, with 12 bases matching TRBD2. The CDR3 sequence is 21 residues long. CDR1 and CDR2 from the germline V gene are SNHLY and FYNNEI. V was clipped by 6 bases and J by 7 bases; unmatched bases: 25. CDR3 region: CASRGTGVRLAGGPRLNEQFF. CDR3 sequence (DNA): TGTGCCAGCAGGGGGACAGGGGTGAGGCTAGCGGGAGGGCCCAGGTTGAATGAGCAGTTCTTC.

The V call is TRBV28, the J call TRBJ1-4, with 7 bases aligning to TRBD1. The CDR3 loop spans 15 amino acids. Germline-derived CDR1 and CDR2 are MDHEN and SYDVKM. Trimming took 6 bases from V and 6 from J; bases not matched to a gene: 10. The CDR3 protein is CASSPSGGRYEKLFF. CDR3 nucleotides: TGTGCCAGCAGCCCCTCAGGGGGAAGGTATGAAAAACTGTTTTTT.

V usage is TRBV3-1 (or the pseudogene TRBV3-2) and J usage is TRBJ2-5; tentatively, D is TRBD1 or TRBD2 (5 bases each). Between the trimmed V and J ends, which lost 4 bases and 7 bases, there was a span of 7 bases. The length of the CDR3 is 11 residues. Germline V gives CDR1 LGHDT, CDR2 YNNKEL (reference sequence). The CDR3 DNA sequence: TGTGCCAGCAGCCCGAGGGGGACCCAGTACTTC. Encoded protein: CASSPRGTQYF.

V gene TRBV5-4 combines with J gene TRBJ2-7; the D is unclear. Per germline, CDR1 SGHNT and CDR2 YYREEE (reference sequence). This CDR3 is 14 amino acids long. With 3 bases removed from V and 3 bases from J, the gap between germline ends came to 13 bases. The CDR3 nucleotides are TGTGCCAGCAGCTCGGGTGGTGGTGGCTACGAGCAGTACTTC. Encoded protein: CASSSGGGGYEQYF.

This rearrangement joins TRBV6-5 to TRBJ1-2; a possible D gene is TRBD1 (5 bases). Germline V gene data show CDR1 as MNHEY and CDR2 as SVGAGI. This CDR3 has 14 amino acids. Trimming removed 6 bases from V and 0 bases from J, with 11 bases in between. CDR3 protein: CASSPRAANYGYTF. CDR3 bases: TGTGCCAGCAGCCCCAGGGCTGCTAACTATGGCTACACCTTC.

This clone has just one count. V usage is TRBV28 and J usage is TRBJ2-1, with 10 bases that match TRBD2. The CDR3 runs to 15 residues. Germline V gene data show CDR1 as MDHEN and CDR2 as SYDVKM. With 6 bases clipped from V and 4 bases from J, the junction kept 6 bases outside the gene matches. The CDR3 DNA sequence: TGTGCCAGCAGCCCCTGGACTAGCGGTTACAATGAGCAGTTCTTC. This encodes CASSPWTSGYNEQFF.

The CDR3 DNA is TGTGCCAGCAGCCAAGAGGGGAGGTTAGGGGGGAACGCTGAGCAGTTCTTC. Residues: CASSQEGRLGGNAEQFF. The chain carries TRBV14 and TRBJ2-1; D is possibly TRBD1 or TRBD2 (6 bases each). Germline V gene data show CDR1 as SGHDN and CDR2 as FVKESK. This CDR3 is built from 17 residues. V was trimmed by 0 bases and J by 9 bases, leaving 21 bases between them.

The chain links TRBV9 to TRBJ2-3; no reliable D call. Deletions cut 0 bases from V and 0 bases from J, with 5 bases between. CDR1 is SGDLS, CDR2 YYNGEE, per germline. This CDR3 has 14 amino acids. The CDR3 reads CASSVVGSTDTQYF. Here the CDR3 DNA reads TGTGCCAGCAGCGTAGTTGGTAGCACAGATACGCAGTATTTT.

The chain has TRBV18 and TRBJ1-4, with D perhaps matching TRBD1 (5 bases). The CDR3 has 15 residues. CDR1 and CDR2 (germline): KGHSH, LQKENI. Trimming took 6 bases from V and 3 from J, leaving 14 bases between them. Here the CDR3 reads CASSEYWGANEKLFF. CDR3 DNA sequence: TGTGCCAGCTCGGAATATTGGGGGGCTAATGAAAAACTGTTTTTT.

This chain links TRBV11-3 with TRBJ2-5; 8 nucleotides align to TRBD1. CDR1 is SGHNT, CDR2 YENEEA, per germline. The CDR3 runs to 13 residues. Losses at the gene ends were 3 bases for V and 5 bases for J; bases not matched to a gene: 2. The DNA of the CDR3 is TGTGCCAGCAGCTTCACAGGGGGGGAGACCCAGTACTTC. It translates to CASSFTGGETQYF.

This clone showed up just once. The J gene is TRBJ2-1, the V gene TRBV28; 13 positions match TRBD2. Trimming cost V 6 bases and J 8 bases; bases outside gene matches: 7. Germline V gene data show CDR1 as MDHEN and CDR2 as SYDVKM. There are 15 residues in the CDR3. CDR3 region: CASSRLAGGIDEQFF. DNA for the CDR3: TGTGCCAGCAGCCGACTAGCGGGAGGAATTGATGAGCAGTTCTTC.

V and J are TRBV5-4 and TRBJ2-3, with a weak D call TRBD2 (5 bases). The germline gives CDR1 SGHNT, CDR2 YYREEE (reference sequence). Trimming stripped 4 bases from V and 7 bases from J, with 13 bases between. The CDR3 sequence is 13 residues long. The CDR3 reads CASSPDFANTQYF. CDR3 nucleotide sequence: TGTGCCAGCAGCCCGGACTTTGCCAATACGCAGTATTTT.

The genes are TRBV19 and TRBJ1-3; D is uncertain. Trimming shortened V by 0 bases and J by 5 bases, and 14 bases separated the two germline ends. Germline CDR1 and CDR2: LNHDA and SQIVND (reference sequence). The CDR3 has 16 residues. In DNA form, the CDR3 reads TGTGCCAGTAGTATAGAACCGGGGTCAAGAAGAAACACCATATATTTT. It encodes CASSIEPGSRRNTIYF.

The chain is built from TRBV3-1 (or the pseudogene TRBV3-2) and TRBJ2-3, with TRBD1 as a possible D gene (6 bases). V lost 4 bases and J 4 bases, leaving 15 bases between the germline ends. Germline V gives CDR1 LGHDT, CDR2 YNNKEL (reference sequence). The CDR3 extends over 15 amino acids. CDR3 protein: CASSPSGAGADTQYF. The CDR3 DNA reads TGTGCCAGCAGCCCGTCAGGGGCCGGGGCAGATACGCAGTATTTT.

This chain joins TRBV5-1 and TRBJ1-1, with D possibly matching TRBD1 (6 bases). This CDR3 region has 16 residues. The V gene's germline CDR1 is SGHRS and CDR2 YFSETQ. V shed 3 bases and J shed 0 bases, with 15 bases lying between them. The CDR3 DNA sequence: TGCGCCAGCAGCTGGGGAGGGGGAGGGATGAACACTGAAGCTTTCTTT. Translated, it gives CASSWGGGGMNTEAFF. Supplemented by reference TRBV5-1 and TRBJ1-1, the full variable domain reads KAGVTQTPRYLIKTRGQQVTLSCSPISGHRSVSWYQQTPGQGLQFLFEYFSETQRNKGNFPGRFSGRQFSNSRSEMNVSTLELGDSALYLCASSWGGGGMNTEAFFGQGTRLTVV.

J is TRBJ2-7 and V is TRBV7-3, with 7 bases lining up with TRBD2. CDR1 is SGHTA and CDR2 is FQGTGA in the germline V gene. This CDR3 is 16 amino acids long. J gave up 1 base and V 5 bases, and 11 bases lay outside the gene matches. In DNA form, the CDR3 reads TGTGCCAGCAGCCCAGGCGGGGGACGCCTTTCCTACGAGCAGTACTTC. Translation: CASSPGGGRLSYEQYF.

This chain joins TRBV5-1 and TRBJ1-2, with TRBD1 matching over 7 bases. V shed 3 bases and J 5 bases; nucleotides not matched to a gene: 16. The CDR3 extends over 17 amino acids. Per germline, CDR1 SGHRS and CDR2 YFSETQ. The CDR3: CASSSGTVTSLRYGYTF. CDR3 DNA sequence: TGCGCCAGCAGCTCCGGGACAGTGACATCTCTTAGGTATGGCTACACCTTC.

The chain recombines TRBV7-2 with TRBJ1-4; TRBD1 might be the D (5 bases). Germline CDR1 reads SGHTA; CDR2 reads FQGNSA. This CDR3 has 16 residues. V lost 5 bases, J lost 7 bases, and 20 bases lay in between. CDR3 sequence reads: CASSQSQGSVIEKLFF. The CDR3 bases are TGTGCCAGCAGCCAGTCCCAGGGATCGGTCATTGAAAAACTGTTTTTT.